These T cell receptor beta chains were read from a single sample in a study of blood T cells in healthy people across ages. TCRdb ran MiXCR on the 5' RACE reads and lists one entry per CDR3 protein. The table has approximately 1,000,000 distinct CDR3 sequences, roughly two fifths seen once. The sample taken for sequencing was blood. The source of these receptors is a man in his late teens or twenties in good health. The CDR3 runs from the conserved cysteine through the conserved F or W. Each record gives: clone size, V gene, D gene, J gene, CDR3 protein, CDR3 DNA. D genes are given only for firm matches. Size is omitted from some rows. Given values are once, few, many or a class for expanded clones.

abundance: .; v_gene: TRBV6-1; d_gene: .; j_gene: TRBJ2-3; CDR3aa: CASRKETDFTDTQYF; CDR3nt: TGTGCCAGCAGAAAAGAGACCGACTTCACAGATACGCAGTATTTT
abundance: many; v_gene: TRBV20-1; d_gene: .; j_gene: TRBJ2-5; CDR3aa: CSARDGLQETQYF; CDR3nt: TGCAGTGCTAGGGACGGACTCCAAGAGACCCAGTACTTC
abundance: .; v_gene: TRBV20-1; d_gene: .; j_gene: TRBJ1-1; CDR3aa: CSATSARTEAFF; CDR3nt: TGCAGTGCCACATCGGCGAGAACTGAAGCTTTCTTT
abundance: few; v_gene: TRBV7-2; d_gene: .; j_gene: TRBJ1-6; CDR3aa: CASSLDYIGNSPLHF; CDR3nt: TGTGCCAGCAGCTTAGACTACATCGGCAATTCACCCCTCCACTTT
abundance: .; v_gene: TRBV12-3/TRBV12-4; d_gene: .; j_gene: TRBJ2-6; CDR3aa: CASSLSYLWGSGANVLTF; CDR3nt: TGTGCCAGCAGTTTATCCTACCTGTGGGGCTCTGGGGCCAACGTCCTGACTTTC
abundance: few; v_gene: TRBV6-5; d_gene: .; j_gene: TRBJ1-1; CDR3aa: CASSYGGSENTEAFF; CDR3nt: TGTGCCAGCAGTTACGGAGGGTCGGAGAACACTGAAGCTTTCTTT
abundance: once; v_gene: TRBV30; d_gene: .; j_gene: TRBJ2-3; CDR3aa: CAWGLSGFLSTDTQYF; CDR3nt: TGTGCCTGGGGGCTTAGCGGCTTTCTAAGCACAGATACGCAGTATTTT
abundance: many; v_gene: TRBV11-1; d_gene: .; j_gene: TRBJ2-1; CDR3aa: CASSLRADSYNEQFF; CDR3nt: TGTGCCAGCAGCTTGCGAGCGGACTCCTACAATGAGCAGTTCTTC
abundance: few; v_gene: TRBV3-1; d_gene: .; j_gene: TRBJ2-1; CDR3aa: CASSQDQGGYEQFF; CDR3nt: TGTGCCAGCAGCCAAGATCAAGGAGGCTATGAGCAGTTCTTC
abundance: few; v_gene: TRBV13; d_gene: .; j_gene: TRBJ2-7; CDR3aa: CASSFSGQNDYEQYF; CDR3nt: TGTGCCAGCAGCTTCAGTGGACAGAACGACTACGAGCAGTACTTC
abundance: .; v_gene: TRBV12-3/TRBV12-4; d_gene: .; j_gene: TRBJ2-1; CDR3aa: CASRVGTIFLNEQFF; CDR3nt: TGTGCCAGCAGGGTTGGGACGATCTTTCTCAATGAGCAGTTCTTC
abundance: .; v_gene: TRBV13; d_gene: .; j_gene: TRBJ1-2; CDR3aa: CASSSTFDRPFYGYTF; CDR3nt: TGTGCCAGCAGCTCTACCTTCGACAGGCCGTTTTATGGCTACACCTTC
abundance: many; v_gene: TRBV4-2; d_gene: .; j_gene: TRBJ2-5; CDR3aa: CASSQGTEKETQYF; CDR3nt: TGTGCCAGCAGCCAGGGGACGGAAAAAGAGACCCAGTACTTC
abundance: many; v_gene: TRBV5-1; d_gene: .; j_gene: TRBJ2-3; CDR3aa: CASSLVSPDTQYF; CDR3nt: TGCGCCAGCAGCTTAGTAAGCCCAGATACGCAGTATTTT
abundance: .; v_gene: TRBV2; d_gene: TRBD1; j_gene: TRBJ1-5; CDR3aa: CASSRTGLYQPQHF; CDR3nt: TGTGCCAGCAGCCGGACAGGGCTTTATCAGCCCCAGCATTTT
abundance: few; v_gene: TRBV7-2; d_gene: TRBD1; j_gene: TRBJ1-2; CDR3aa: CASSLAGTGMNYGYTF; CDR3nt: TGTGCCAGCAGCTTAGCCGGGACAGGGATGAACTATGGCTACACCTTC
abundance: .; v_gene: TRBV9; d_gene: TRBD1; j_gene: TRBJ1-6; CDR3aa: CASSEDRSYNSPLHF; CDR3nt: TGTGCCAGCAGCGAGGACAGGTCCTATAATTCACCCCTCCACTTT
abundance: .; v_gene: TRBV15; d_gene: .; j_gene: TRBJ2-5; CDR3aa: CATSRDRCEQYF; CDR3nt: TGTGCCACCAGCAGAGATAGATGTGAGCAGTACTTC
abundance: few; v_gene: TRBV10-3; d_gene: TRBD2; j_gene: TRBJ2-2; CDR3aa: CAISEGLAGAFGELFF; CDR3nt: TGTGCCATCAGTGAAGGACTAGCTGGGGCTTTTGGGGAGCTGTTTTTT
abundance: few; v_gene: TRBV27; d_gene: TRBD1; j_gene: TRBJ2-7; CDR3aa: CASSQAGTGVSYEQYF; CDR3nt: TGTGCCAGCAGCCAAGCCGGGACAGGGGTGTCCTACGAGCAGTACTTC
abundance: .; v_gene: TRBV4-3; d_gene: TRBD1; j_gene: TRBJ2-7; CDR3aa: CASSQELDRYYGQYF; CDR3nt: TGCGCCAGCAGTCAAGAACTGGACAGGTACTACGGGCAGTACTTC
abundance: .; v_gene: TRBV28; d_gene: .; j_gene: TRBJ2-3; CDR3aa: CASSPTAFVGGTDAQYF; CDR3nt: TGTGCCAGCAGTCCCACAGCTTTCGTCGGGGGCACAGATGCGCAGTATTTT
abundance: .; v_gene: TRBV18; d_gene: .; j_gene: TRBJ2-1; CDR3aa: CASSPGAELYYNEQFF; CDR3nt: TGTGCCAGCTCACCAGGTGCGGAGCTCTACTACAATGAGCAGTTCTTC
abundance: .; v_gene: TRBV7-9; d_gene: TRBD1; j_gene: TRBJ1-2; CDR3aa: CASSAGQSKLNCGYTF; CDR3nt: TGTGCCAGCAGCGCGGGACAGAGCAAATTAAACTGTGGCTACACCTTC
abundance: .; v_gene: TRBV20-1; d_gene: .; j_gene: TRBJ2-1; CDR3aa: CSAIGAYRVDEQFF; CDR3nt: TGCAGTGCTATAGGGGCCTACCGGGTAGATGAGCAGTTCTTC
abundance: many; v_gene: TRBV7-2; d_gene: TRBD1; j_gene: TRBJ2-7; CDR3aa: CASSRGQGAYEQYF; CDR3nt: TGTGCCAGCAGTCGAGGACAGGGAGCCTACGAGCAGTACTTC
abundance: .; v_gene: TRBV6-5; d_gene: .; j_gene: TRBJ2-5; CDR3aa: CASSYSNGRQYF; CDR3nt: TGTGCCAGCAGTTACTCGAATGGGCGGCAGTACTTC
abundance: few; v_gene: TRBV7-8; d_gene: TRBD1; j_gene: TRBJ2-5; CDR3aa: CASSFLRQGTVQETQYF; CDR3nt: TGTGCCAGCAGCTTCCTTAGACAGGGGACGGTACAAGAGACCCAGTACTTC
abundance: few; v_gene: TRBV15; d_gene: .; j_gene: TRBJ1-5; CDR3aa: CATAPRTGARNQPQHF; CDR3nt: TGTGCCACAGCCCCCCGGACGGGGGCTCGCAATCAGCCCCAGCATTTT
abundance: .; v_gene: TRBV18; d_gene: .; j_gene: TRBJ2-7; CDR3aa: CASSPSAGIGYEQYF; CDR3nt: TGTGCCAGCTCACCATCGGCAGGAATCGGTTATGAGCAGTACTTC
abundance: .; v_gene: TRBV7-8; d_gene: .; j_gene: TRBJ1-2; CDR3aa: CASSLVNGGGYTF; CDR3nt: TGTGCCAGCAGCTTAGTCAATGGGGGTGGCTACACCTTC
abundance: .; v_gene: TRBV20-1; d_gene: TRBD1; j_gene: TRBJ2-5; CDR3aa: CSAQDRDETQYF; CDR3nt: TGCAGTGCACAGGACAGGGATGAGACCCAGTACTTC
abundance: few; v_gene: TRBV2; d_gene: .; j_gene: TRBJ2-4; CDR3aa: CASSLRGDSALAKNIQYF; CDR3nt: TGTGCCAGCAGTCTAAGGGGGGACAGCGCTCTAGCCAAAAACATTCAGTACTTC
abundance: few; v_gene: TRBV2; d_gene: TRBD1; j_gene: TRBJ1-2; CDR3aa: CASSDRTGWSGYTF; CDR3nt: TGTGCCAGCAGTGATAGGACAGGGTGGAGTGGCTACACCTTC
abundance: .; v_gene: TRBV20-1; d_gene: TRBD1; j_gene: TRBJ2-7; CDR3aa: CSARDGDRAIGEQYF; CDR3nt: TGCAGTGCTAGAGACGGGGACAGGGCAATTGGTGAGCAGTACTTC
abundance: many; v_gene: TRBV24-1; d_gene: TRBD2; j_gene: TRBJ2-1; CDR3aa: CATSDSLRGNEQFF; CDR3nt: TGTGCCACCAGTGATTCTCTGCGGGGGAATGAGCAGTTCTTC
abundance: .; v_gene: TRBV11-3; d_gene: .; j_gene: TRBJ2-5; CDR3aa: CASSFRGTDQETQYF; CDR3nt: TGTGCCAGCAGCTTTCGTGGAACAGACCAAGAGACCCAGTACTTC
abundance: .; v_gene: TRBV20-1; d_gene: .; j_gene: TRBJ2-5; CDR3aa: CSARARLGVPVLGTQYF; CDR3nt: TGCAGTGCTAGAGCTCGCCTGGGGGTGCCAGTATTAGGGACCCAGTACTTC
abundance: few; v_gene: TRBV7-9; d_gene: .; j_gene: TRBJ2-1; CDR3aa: CASSSHSDSSYNEQFF; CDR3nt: TGTGCCAGCAGCTCCCACTCGGACAGCTCCTACAATGAGCAGTTCTTC